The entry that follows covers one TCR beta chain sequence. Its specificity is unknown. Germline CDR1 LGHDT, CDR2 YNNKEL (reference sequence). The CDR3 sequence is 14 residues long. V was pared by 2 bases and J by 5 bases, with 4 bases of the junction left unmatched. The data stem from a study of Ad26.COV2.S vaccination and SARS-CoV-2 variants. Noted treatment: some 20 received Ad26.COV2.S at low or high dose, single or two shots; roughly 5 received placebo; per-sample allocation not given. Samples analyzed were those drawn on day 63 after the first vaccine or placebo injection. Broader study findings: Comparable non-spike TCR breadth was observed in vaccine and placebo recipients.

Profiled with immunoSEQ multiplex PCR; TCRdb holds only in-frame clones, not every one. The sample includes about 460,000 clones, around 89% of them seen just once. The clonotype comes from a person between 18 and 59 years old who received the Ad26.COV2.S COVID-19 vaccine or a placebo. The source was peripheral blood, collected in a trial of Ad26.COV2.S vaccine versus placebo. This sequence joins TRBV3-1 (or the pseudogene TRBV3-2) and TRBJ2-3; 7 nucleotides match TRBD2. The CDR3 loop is CASSQRLAGDTQYF. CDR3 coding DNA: TGTGCCAGCAGCCAACGTTTAGCGGGAGATACGCAGTATTTT.